Below are 16 T cell receptor beta chains sequenced from a single sample in a study of CD8+ T cells in alopecia areata. Following extraction, RNA underwent reverse transcription to cDNA, which served as the sequencing template. TCRdb's copy holds only in-frame clones and misses some; the assay was immunoSEQ multiplex PCR. This sample has about 150,000 clones; more than 40% occur once, and the top ten carry over 5.5%. Sequenced material: CD4+ T cells sorted from blood. The source is a human donor with alopecia areata.

This clone was counted between two and nine times. This rearrangement joins TRBV29-1 to TRBJ1-2; D is uncertain. The V gene's germline CDR1 is SQVTM and CDR2 ANQGSEA. Trimming pared 3 bases from V and 5 bases from J, leaving 13 bases between. The CDR3 has 13 amino acids. The DNA of the CDR3 is TGCAGCGTTGATGAGCGTTCCATTTATGGCTACACCTTC. Its translation: CSVDERSIYGYTF.

This clone showed up just a few times. The rearrangement joins TRBV19 to TRBJ2-1; 10 positions match TRBD1. The trim removed 9 bases at V and 2 bases at J, leaving 10 bases unmatched. Germline V gives CDR1 LNHDA, CDR2 SQIVND (reference sequence). The CDR3 is 16 residues long. The CDR3 is CASEPDRGHAYNEQFF. As DNA, the CDR3 is TGTGCCAGCGAACCCGACAGGGGGCATGCCTACAATGAGCAGTTCTTC.

The rearrangement uses TRBV2 and TRBJ2-2; possible D gene TRBD2, 5 bases. From germline, CDR1 is SNHLY and CDR2 FYNNEI. Trimming shortened V by 6 bases and J by 6 bases, and 17 bases separated the two germline ends. The length of the CDR3 is 15 residues. The CDR3 DNA sequence: TGTGCCAGCAGAGAGGGATCGAGATTGGCCGGGGAGCTGTTTTTT. Encoded protein: CASREGSRLAGELFF.

This chain uses TRBV6-1 with TRBJ2-7; D might be TRBD1 or TRBD2, each matching 5 bases. The CDR3 consists of 13 residues. Germline V gene lookup returns CDR1 MNHNS and CDR2 SASEGT. Trimming cost V 11 bases and J 6 bases, with 20 bases left between them. CDR3 DNA: TGTGCCTCCGAGATTCAGGGTCGGGGCGAGCAGTACTTC. Encoded protein: CASEIQGRGEQYF.

This clone has more than one count but fewer than ten. The chain couples TRBV6-5 to TRBJ1-2; perhaps TRBD1 as D (5 bases). The CDR3 runs to 15 residues. Germline lookup yields CDR1 MNHEY and CDR2 SVGAGI. V shed 0 bases and J shed 4 bases, with 12 bases lying between them. This CDR3 reads CASSYSTGTSYGYTF. CDR3 DNA: TGTGCCAGCAGTTACTCGACCGGGACGAGCTATGGCTACACCTTC.

As DNA, the CDR3 is TGTGCCAGCAGCCTACCCGGGACTAGCGGGAGAGTGACAGATACGCAGTATTTT. It specifies CASSLPGTSGRVTDTQYF. The chain uses TRBV5-4 and TRBJ2-3; 14 positions agree with TRBD2. The CDR3 runs 18 residues. Germline-derived CDR1 and CDR2 are SGHNT and YYREEE (reference sequence). Losses at the gene ends were 4 bases for V and 3 bases for J; bases not matched to a gene: 10.

The chain has TRBV7-9 and TRBJ1-5; D uncertain. Per the germline V gene, CDR1 is SEHNR and CDR2 is FQNEAQ (reference sequence). Trimming stripped 1 base from V and 8 bases from J, with 6 bases between. This CDR3 comprises 12 residues. The CDR3 DNA sequence: TGTGCCAGCAGCTTAGGGGCTGAGCCCCAGCATTTT. It codes for CASSLGAEPQHF.

In its sample, this clone was seen a few times. CDR3 sequence: CASSPPLRGTDTQYF. The CDR3 DNA reads TGTGCCAGCTCACCACCCCTGAGGGGCACAGATACGCAGTATTTT. The chain combines TRBV18 with TRBJ2-3, with D perhaps matching TRBD2 (5 bases). CDR3 size: 15 residues. Per germline, CDR1 KGHSH and CDR2 LQKENI. The germline V and J ends were trimmed by 0 bases and 1 base, with 8 bases remaining between them.

This clone was seen more than once but under ten times. V is TRBV29-1 and J is TRBJ2-1, with 9 nucleotides matching TRBD2. The CDR3 totals 14 residues. Looked up from germline, CDR1 is SQVTM and CDR2 is ANQGSEA. The V and J ends lost 7 bases and 4 bases, in that order; junction bases with no gene match: 8. The CDR3 loop is CSARGAGGYNEQFF. Written as DNA, the CDR3 is TGCAGCGCCAGAGGAGCGGGAGGTTACAATGAGCAGTTCTTC.

Concerning this clone itself: Different DNA sequences within this sample yield the same CDR3. This chain links TRBV19 with TRBJ2-5; no definite D call. In germline, CDR1 is LNHDA, CDR2 SQIVND (reference sequence). Between the trimmed V and J ends, which lost 3 bases and 0 bases, there was a span of 5 bases. The CDR3 runs to 13 residues. The DNA of the CDR3 is TGTGCCAGTAGTATCAGGTACCAAGAGACCCAGTACTTC. It codes for CASSIRYQETQYF.

The genes are TRBV5-1 and TRBJ2-2, with D perhaps matching TRBD1 (5 bases). The V gene's germline CDR1 is SGHRS and CDR2 YFSETQ. The CDR3 has 13 amino acids. V dropped 3 bases and J dropped 7 bases, with 10 bases sitting between them. The chain's CDR3 is CASSSRTHGELFF. CDR3 in DNA: TGCGCCAGCAGCTCCCGGACACACGGGGAGCTGTTTTTT.

The chain couples TRBV11-3 to TRBJ2-3; 7 nucleotides align to TRBD2. With 4 bases clipped from V and 2 bases from J, the junction kept 9 bases outside the gene matches. The V gene's germline CDR1 is SGHNT and CDR2 YENEEA. The CDR3 spans 16 residues. In DNA, the CDR3 is TGTGCCAGCAGCTCCTGGGGGGGAGACCCCACAGATACGCAGTATTTT. This codes for CASSSWGGDPTDTQYF.

The genes are TRBV6-5 and TRBJ1-6; D call uncertain. Germline V gives CDR1 MNHEY, CDR2 SVGAGI. The CDR3 sequence is 14 residues long. The germline V and J ends were trimmed by 2 bases and 7 bases, with 9 bases remaining between them. The CDR3 DNA is TGTGCCAGCAGTTACCGGGGAGTCAATTCACCCCTCCACTTT. Translating gives CASSYRGVNSPLHF.

CDR3 sequence: CSVDFSRNTEAFF. The CDR3 nucleotides read TGCAGCGTTGACTTTTCGCGGAACACTGAAGCTTTCTTT. The genes are TRBV29-1 and TRBJ1-1; D uncertain. V was clipped by 3 bases and J by 1 base, with 9 bases between them. The CDR3 totals 13 residues. Germline CDR1 is SQVTM and CDR2 is ANQGSEA.

The chain uses TRBV18 and TRBJ1-1, with 9 bases fitting TRBD1. With V trimmed by 3 bases and J by 0 bases, 2 bases remained unmatched. The CDR3 sequence is 15 residues long. Germline assignment: CDR1 KGHSH and CDR2 LQKENI. CDR3 DNA sequence: TGTGCCAGCTCACCGGGGACAGGGTTGAACACTGAAGCTTTCTTT. This sequence encodes CASSPGTGLNTEAFF.

V usage is TRBV18 and J usage is TRBJ2-7; 11 nucleotides agree with TRBD1. The germline V gene has CDR1 KGHSH and CDR2 LQKENI. The V gene end was trimmed by 6 bases and the J gene end by 2 bases; junction bases not matched to a gene: 6. This CDR3 is built from 15 residues. The CDR3 region is CASSSGTGGPYEQYF. The CDR3 DNA is TGTGCCAGCTCTTCCGGGACAGGGGGACCCTACGAGCAGTACTTC.